The 10 T cell receptor beta chains below all came from one sample that was sequenced in a study of cytomegalovirus exposure and HLA in healthy donors. Both 60 Vbeta primers and 13 Jbeta primers went into the PCR. Profiled with immunoSEQ multiplex PCR; TCRdb holds only in-frame clones, not every one. The sample has around 130,000 clones, approximately 80% seen once; the top ten hold around 1.4%. Sequencing was done on a sample of PBMCs. These receptors were collected from a woman younger than 30 in good health and CMV-seronegative.

The chain uses TRBV30 and TRBJ2-7; the D gene is possibly TRBD2 (5 bases). Trimming left V 0 bases short and J 7 bases short, with 7 bases between. Germline V gives CDR1 GTSNPN, CDR2 SVGIG (reference sequence). The CDR3 covers 11 residues. In nucleotides, the CDR3 is TGTGCCTGGAGTGTGGGAGCAGAGCAGTACTTC. Translating gives CAWSVGAEQYF. Supplemented by reference TRBV30 and TRBJ2-7, the full variable domain reads SQTIHQWPATLVQPVGSPLSLECTVEGTSNPNLYWYRQAAGRGLQLLFYSVGIGQISSEVPQNLSASRPQDRQFILSSKKLLLSDSGFYLCAWSVGAEQYFGPGTRLTVT.

The chain is built from TRBV9 and TRBJ1-2; no reliable D call. In germline, CDR1 is SGDLS, CDR2 YYNGEE. The CDR3 is made up of 17 amino acids. The V end was cut by 0 bases, the J end by 3 bases, with 18 bases between. The CDR3 DNA reads TGTGCCAGCAGCGTAGAGGCAGCTCCTACTAACTACTATGGCTACACCTTC. It translates to CASSVEAAPTNYYGYTF.

The chain recombines TRBV18 with TRBJ2-6; 12 bases match TRBD1. The CDR3 totals 17 residues. V shed 6 bases and J 2 bases; nucleotides not matched to a gene: 5. From germline, CDR1 is KGHSH and CDR2 LQKENI. The CDR3 nucleotides read TGTGCCAGCTCGCCCGGGACAGGGGGCACTGGGGCCAACGTCCTGACTTTC. Amino acid sequence: CASSPGTGGTGANVLTF. Based on the CDR3 plus reference TRBV18 and TRBJ2-6, the full variable domain is NAGVMQNPRHLVRRRGQEARLRCSPMKGHSHVYWYRQLPEEGLKFMVYLQKENIIDESGMPKERFSAEFPKEGPSILRIQQVVRGDSAAYFCASSPGTGGTGANVLTFGAGSRLTVL.

The rearrangement joins TRBV19 to TRBJ1-6; D ambiguous. Germline V gene lookup returns CDR1 LNHDA and CDR2 SQIVND (reference sequence). V lost 1 base, J lost 6 bases, and 7 bases lay in between. The CDR3 runs 14 residues. DNA of the CDR3: TGTGCCAGTAGTATAGCGAGGATTAATTCACCCCTCCACTTT. It is translated as CASSIARINSPLHF.

This clone was counted once. The V gene is TRBV7-9, the J gene TRBJ2-5; tentative D call: TRBD2 (5 bases). CDR3 size: 14 residues. CDR1 is SEHNR, CDR2 FQNEAQ, per germline (reference sequence). Trimming shortened V by 1 base and J by 2 bases, and 8 bases separated the two germline ends. CDR3 protein: CASSLGEGQETQYF. CDR3 bases: TGTGCCAGCAGCTTAGGAGAGGGTCAAGAGACCCAGTACTTC. The variable domain in full, completed from reference TRBV7-9 and TRBJ2-5, reads DTGVSQNPRHKITKRGQNVTFRCDPISEHNRLYWYRQTLGQGPEFLTYFQNEAQLEKSRLLSDRFSAERPKGSFSTLEIQRTEQGDSAMYLCASSLGEGQETQYFGPGTRLLVL.

The rearrangement links TRBV6-5 to TRBJ2-1, with D maybe TRBD1 (5 bases). Germline CDR1 is MNHEY and CDR2 is SVGAGI. This CDR3 has 14 residues. V was pared by 8 bases and J by 0 bases, with 11 bases between. CDR3 region: CASQGGSSYNEQFF. The CDR3 bases are TGTGCCAGCCAGGGCGGCTCCTCCTACAATGAGCAGTTCTTC.

The rearrangement joins TRBV11-3 to TRBJ2-1; TRBD2 is a possible D gene (7 bases). Deletions cut 5 bases from V and 8 bases from J, with 10 bases between. The CDR3 covers 12 residues. CDR1 is SGHNT, CDR2 YENEEA, per germline. CDR3 in amino acids: CASSRGADEQFF. For the CDR3, the DNA is TGTGCCAGCAGCCGGGGGGCCGATGAGCAGTTCTTC.

The V gene is TRBV18, the J gene TRBJ1-4; 7 positions match TRBD1. With V trimmed by 2 bases and J by 6 bases, 6 bases remained unmatched. The CDR3 is 15 amino acids. CDR1 KGHSH and CDR2 LQKENI come from the germline V gene. CDR3 in DNA: TGTGCCAGCTCACCATCGAAAGGGGGCGATGAAAAACTGTTTTTT. Protein sequence: CASSPSKGGDEKLFF.

The gene calls are TRBV10-1 and TRBJ1-1; D possibly corresponds to TRBD1 (5 bases). The CDR3 consists of 14 residues. Deletions cut 5 bases from V and 1 base from J, with 11 bases between. Germline V gene sequence: CDR1 WNHNN, CDR2 SYGVQD (reference sequence). Written as DNA, the CDR3 is TGCGCCAGCAGTAGGAGGGGAGCGAACACTGAAGCTTTCTTT. Its translation: CASSRRGANTEAFF.

The rearrangement links TRBV4-3 to TRBJ2-7, with 13 bases matching TRBD2. From germline, CDR1 is LGHNA and CDR2 YSLEER. The junction had 3 bases not matched to a gene; V was cut back by 1 base and J by 3 bases. This CDR3 comprises 16 residues. CDR3 nucleotides: TGCGCCAGCAGCCAAGGGACTAGCGGGGGTTACTACGAGCAGTACTTC. The encoded protein is CASSQGTSGGYYEQYF.